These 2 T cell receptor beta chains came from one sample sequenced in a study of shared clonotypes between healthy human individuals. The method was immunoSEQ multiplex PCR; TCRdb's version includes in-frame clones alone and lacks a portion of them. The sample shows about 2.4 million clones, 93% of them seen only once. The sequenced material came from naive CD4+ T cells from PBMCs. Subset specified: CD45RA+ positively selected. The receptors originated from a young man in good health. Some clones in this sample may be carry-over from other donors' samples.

CDR3 nucleotides: TGTGCCAGCAGCGTGGAGGGGTTGGGCAACAATGAGCAGTTCTTC. This codes for CASSVEGLGNNEQFF. V gene TRBV6-1 combines with J gene TRBJ2-1; a possible D gene is TRBD2 (6 bases). CDR1 is MNHNS and CDR2 is SASEGT in the germline V gene. Trimming pared 6 bases from V and 5 bases from J, leaving 17 bases between. The CDR3 has 15 amino acids.

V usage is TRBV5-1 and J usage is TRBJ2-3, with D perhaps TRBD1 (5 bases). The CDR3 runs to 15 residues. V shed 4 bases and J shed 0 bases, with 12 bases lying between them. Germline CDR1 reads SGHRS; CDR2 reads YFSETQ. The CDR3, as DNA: TGCGCCAGCAGCGCCCAGGGCCCTAGCACAGATACGCAGTATTTT. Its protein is CASSAQGPSTDTQYF.